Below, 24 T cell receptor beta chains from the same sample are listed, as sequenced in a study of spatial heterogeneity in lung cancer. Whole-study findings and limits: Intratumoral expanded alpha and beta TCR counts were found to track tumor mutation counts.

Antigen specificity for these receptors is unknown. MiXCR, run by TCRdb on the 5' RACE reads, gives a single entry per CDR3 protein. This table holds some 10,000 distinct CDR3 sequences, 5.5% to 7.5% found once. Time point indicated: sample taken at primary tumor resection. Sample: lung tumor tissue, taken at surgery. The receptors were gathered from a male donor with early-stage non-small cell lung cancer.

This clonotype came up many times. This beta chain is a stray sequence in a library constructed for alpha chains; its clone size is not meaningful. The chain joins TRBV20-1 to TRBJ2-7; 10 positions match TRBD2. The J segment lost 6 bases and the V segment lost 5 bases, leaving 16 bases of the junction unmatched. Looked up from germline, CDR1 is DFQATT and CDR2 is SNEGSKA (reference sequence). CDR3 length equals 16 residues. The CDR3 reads CSASLAGDARGIEQYF. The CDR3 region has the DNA TGCAGTGCTTCTCTAGCGGGAGATGCTAGGGGGATCGAGCAGTACTTC.

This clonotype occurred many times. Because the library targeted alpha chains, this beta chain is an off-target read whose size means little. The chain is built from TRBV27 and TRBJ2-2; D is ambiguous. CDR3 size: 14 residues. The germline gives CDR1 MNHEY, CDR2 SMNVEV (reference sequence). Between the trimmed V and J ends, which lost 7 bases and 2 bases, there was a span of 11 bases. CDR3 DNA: TGTGCCAGCACGCACTCGACAAACACCGGGGAGCTGTTTTTT. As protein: CASTHSTNTGELFF.

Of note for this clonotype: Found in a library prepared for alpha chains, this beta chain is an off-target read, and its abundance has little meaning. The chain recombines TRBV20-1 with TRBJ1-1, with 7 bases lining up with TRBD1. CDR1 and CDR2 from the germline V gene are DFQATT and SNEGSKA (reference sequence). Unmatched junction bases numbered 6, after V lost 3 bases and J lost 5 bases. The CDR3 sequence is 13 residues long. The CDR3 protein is CSASRGAQTEAFF. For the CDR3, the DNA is TGCAGTGCTAGCAGGGGGGCACAAACTGAAGCTTTCTTT.

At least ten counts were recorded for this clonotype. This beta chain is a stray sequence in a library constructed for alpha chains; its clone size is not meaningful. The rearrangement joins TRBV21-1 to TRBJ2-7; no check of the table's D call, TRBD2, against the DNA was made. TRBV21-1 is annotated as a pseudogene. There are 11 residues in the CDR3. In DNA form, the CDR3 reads TGTGCCAGCAGCCTACCCTCCAGCGGCGCTGTC. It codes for CASSLPSSGAV.

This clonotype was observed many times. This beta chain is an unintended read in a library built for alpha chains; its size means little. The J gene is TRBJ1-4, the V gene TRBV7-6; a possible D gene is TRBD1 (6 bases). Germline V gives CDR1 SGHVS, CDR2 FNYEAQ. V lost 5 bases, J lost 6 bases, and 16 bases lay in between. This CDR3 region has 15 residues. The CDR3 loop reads CASSPSGAGDEKLFF. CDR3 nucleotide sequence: TGTGCCAGCAGCCCCTCAGGGGCCGGGGATGAAAAACTGTTTTTT. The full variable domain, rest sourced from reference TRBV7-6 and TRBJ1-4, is GAGVSQSPRYKVTKRGQDVALRCDPISGHVSLYWYRQALGQGPEFLTYFNYEAQQDKSGLPNDRFSAERPEGSISTLTIQRTEQRDSAMYRCASSPSGAGDEKLFFGSGTQLSVL.

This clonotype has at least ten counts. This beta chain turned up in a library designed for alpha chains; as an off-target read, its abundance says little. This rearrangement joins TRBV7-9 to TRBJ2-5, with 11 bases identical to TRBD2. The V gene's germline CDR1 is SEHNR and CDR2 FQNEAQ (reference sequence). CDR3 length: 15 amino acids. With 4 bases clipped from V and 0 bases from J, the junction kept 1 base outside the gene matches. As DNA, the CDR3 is TGTGCCAGCAGCTCGGGACTAGCGGACCAAGAGACCCAGTACTTC. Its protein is CASSSGLADQETQYF.

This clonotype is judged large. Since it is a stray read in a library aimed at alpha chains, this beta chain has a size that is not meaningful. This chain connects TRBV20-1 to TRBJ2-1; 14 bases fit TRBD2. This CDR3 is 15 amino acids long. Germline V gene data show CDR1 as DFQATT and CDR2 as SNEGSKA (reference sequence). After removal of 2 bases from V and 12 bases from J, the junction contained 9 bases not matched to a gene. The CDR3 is CSARTGTSGSPGQFF. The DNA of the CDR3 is TGCAGTGCTAGAACCGGGACTAGCGGGAGTCCGGGGCAGTTCTTC.

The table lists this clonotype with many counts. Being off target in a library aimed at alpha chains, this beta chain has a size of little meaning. The CDR3, as DNA: TGTGCCAGTAGTATATGGTCGAACACCGGGGAGCTGTTTTTT. It is translated as CASSIWSNTGELFF. The chain uses TRBV19 and TRBJ2-2, with D hard to call. The CDR3 spans 14 residues. From germline, CDR1 is LNHDA and CDR2 SQIVND (reference sequence). The V gene lost 2 bases and the J gene lost 0 bases, with 4 bases spanning the gap.

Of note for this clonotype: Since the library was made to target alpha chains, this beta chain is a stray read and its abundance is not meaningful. CDR3: CSARDPDSPGANVLTF. The CDR3 DNA reads TGCAGTGCTAGAGATCCAGACTCCCCTGGGGCCAACGTCCTGACTTTC. This chain uses TRBV20-1 with TRBJ2-6; unclear D gene. Germline loops: CDR1 DFQATT, CDR2 SNEGSKA (reference sequence). Trimming left V 0 bases short and J 2 bases short, with 11 bases between. The CDR3 runs 16 residues.

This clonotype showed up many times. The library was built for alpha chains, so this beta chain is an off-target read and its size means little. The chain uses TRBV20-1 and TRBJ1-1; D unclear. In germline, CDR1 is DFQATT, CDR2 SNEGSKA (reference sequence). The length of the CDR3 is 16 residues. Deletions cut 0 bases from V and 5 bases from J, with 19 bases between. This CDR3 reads CSARDAARGSFTEAFF. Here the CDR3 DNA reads TGCAGTGCTAGAGACGCCGCCAGAGGAAGTTTTACTGAAGCTTTCTTT.

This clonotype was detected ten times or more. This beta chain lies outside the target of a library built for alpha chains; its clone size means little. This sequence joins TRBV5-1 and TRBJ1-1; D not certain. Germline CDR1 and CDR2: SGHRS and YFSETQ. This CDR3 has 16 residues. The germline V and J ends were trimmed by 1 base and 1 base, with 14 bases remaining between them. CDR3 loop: CASSLRSRERNTEAFF. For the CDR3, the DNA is TGCGCCAGCAGCTTGCGTTCCCGAGAAAGGAACACTGAAGCTTTCTTT.

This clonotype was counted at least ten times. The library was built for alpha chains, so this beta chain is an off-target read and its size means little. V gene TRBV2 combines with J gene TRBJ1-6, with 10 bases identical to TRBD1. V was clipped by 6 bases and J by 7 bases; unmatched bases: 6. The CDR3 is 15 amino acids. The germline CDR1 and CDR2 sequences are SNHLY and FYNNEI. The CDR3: CASRGDRGENSPLHF. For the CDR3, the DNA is TGTGCCAGCAGGGGGGACAGGGGTGAAAATTCACCCCTCCACTTT.

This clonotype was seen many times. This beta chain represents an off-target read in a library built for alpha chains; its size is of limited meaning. The CDR3 region has the DNA TGTGCCAGCAGTTCCGGGACAGTCAACTATGGCTACACCTTC. Amino acid sequence: CASSSGTVNYGYTF. The V and J genes are TRBV28 and TRBJ1-2; TRBD1 agrees at 7 bases. Per germline, CDR1 MDHEN and CDR2 SYDVKM. The CDR3 contains 14 residues. J gave up 2 bases and V 4 bases, and 4 bases lay outside the gene matches.

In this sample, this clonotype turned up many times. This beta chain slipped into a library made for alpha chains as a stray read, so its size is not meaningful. The CDR3 protein is CASSSGDSTNEKLFF. CDR3 DNA sequence: TGCGCCAGCAGCTCCGGGGATTCAACTAATGAAAAACTGTTTTTT. The chain joins TRBV5-1 to TRBJ1-4; no clear D. Germline V lookup: CDR1 SGHRS, CDR2 YFSETQ. V lost 3 bases to trimming and J lost 0 bases, with 9 bases between them. The CDR3 is 15 residues long.

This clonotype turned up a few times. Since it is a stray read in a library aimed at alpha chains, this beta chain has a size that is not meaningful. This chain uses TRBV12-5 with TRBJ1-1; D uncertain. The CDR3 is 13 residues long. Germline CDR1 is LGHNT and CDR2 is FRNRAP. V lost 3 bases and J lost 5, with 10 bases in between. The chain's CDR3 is CASGLLTGTEAFF. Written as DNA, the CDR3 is TGTGCTAGTGGTTTATTAACTGGGACTGAAGCTTTCTTT.

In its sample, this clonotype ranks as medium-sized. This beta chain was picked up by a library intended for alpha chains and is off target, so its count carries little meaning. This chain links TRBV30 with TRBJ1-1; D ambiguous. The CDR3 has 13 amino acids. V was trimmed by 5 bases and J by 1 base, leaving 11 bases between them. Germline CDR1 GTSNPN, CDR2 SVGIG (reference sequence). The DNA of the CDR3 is TGTGCCTGGGTTTGGGCAGGGAACACTGAAGCTTTCTTT. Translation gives CAWVWAGNTEAFF.

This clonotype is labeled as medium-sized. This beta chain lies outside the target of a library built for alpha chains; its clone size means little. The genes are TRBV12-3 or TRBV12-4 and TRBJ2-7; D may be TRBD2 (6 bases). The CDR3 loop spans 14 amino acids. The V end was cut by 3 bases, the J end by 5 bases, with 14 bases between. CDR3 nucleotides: TGTGCCAGCAGTTTTTACGGGAGCGGTCACGAGCAGTACTTC. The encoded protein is CASSFYGSGHEQYF.

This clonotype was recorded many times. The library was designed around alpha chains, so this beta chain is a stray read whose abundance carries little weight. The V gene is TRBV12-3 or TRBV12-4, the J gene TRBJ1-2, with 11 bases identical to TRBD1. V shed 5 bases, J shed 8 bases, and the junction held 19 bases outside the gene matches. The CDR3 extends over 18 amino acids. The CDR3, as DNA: TGTGCCAGCAGTCCGTTTGGCCGGACAGGGGGCGCGCGAAACGGCTACACCTTC. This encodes CASSPFGRTGGARNGYTF.

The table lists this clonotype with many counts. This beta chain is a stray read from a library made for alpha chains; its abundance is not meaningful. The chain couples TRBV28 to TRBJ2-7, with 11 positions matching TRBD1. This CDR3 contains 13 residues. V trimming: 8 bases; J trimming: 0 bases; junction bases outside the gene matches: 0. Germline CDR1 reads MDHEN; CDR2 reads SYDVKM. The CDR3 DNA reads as TGTGCCAGCGGGACAGGGGGCTCCTACGAGCAGTACTTC. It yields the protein CASGTGGSYEQYF.

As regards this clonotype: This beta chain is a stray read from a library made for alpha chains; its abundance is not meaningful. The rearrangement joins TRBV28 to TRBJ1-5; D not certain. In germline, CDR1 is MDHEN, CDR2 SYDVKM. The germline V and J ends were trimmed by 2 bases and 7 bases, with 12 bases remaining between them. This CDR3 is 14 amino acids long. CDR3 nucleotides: TGTGCCAGCAGTTTACTGGTCTATGAACAGCCCCAGCATTTT. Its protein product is CASSLLVYEQPQHF.

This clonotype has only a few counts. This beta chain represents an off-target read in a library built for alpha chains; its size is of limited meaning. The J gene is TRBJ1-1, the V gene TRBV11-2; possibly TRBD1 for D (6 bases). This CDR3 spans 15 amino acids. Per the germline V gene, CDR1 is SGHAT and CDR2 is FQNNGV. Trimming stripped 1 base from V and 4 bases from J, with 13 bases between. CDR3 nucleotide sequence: TGTGCCAGCAGCTTAGGTTCAGGGGATATCACTGAAGCTTTCTTT. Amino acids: CASSLGSGDITEAFF.

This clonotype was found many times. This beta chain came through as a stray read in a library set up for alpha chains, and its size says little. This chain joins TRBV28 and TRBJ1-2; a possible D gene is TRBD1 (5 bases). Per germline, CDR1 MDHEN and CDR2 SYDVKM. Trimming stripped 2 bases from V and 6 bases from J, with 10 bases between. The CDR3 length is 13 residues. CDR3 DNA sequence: TGTGCCAGCAGTTTAGGGACTATCAATGGCTACACCTTC. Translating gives CASSLGTINGYTF.

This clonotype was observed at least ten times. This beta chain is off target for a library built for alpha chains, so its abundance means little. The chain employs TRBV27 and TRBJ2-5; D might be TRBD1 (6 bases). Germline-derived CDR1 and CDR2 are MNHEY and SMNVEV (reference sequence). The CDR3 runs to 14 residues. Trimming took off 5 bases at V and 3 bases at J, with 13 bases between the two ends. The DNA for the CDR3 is TGTGCCAGCAGTCTGCTGGGGGCGAAAGAGACCCAGTACTTC. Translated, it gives CASSLLGAKETQYF.

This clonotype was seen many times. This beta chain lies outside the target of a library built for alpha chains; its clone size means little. CDR3 sequence: CSASSRPTSGRLDEQFF. The CDR3 bases are TGCAGTGCTAGTTCCCGCCCAACGAGCGGGAGACTAGATGAGCAGTTCTTC. V gene TRBV20-1 combines with J gene TRBJ2-1; 8 bases are a match to TRBD2. The CDR3 extends over 17 amino acids. Trimming cost V 3 bases and J 8 bases; bases outside gene matches: 18. Germline V CDR1 and CDR2: DFQATT, SNEGSKA (reference sequence).